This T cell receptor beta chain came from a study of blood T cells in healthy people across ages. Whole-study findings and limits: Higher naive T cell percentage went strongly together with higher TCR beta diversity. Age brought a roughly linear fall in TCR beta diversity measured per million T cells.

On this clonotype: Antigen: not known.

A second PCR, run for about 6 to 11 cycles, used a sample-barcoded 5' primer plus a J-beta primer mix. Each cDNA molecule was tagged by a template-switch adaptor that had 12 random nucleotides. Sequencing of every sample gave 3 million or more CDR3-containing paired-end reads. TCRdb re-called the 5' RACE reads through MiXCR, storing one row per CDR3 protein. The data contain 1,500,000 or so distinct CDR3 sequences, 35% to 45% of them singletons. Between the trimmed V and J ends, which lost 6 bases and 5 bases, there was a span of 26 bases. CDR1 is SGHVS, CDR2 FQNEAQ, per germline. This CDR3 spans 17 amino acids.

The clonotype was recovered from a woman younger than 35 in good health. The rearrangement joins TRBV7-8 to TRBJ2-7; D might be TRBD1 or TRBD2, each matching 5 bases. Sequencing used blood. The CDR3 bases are TGTGCCAGCAGTCCCAGGGACCTTAGCGAGAGTAGAAACGAGCAGTACTTC. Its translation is CASSPRDLSESRNEQYF.